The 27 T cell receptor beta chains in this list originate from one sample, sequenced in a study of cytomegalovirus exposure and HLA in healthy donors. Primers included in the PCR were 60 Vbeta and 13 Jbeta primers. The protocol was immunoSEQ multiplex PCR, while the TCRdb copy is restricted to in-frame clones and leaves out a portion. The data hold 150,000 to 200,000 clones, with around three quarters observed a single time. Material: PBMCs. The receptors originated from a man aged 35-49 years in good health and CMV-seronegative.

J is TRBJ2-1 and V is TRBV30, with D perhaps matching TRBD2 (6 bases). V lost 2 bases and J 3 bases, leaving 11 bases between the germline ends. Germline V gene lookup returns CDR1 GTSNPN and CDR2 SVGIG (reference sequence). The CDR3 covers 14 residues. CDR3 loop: CAWSSGTVYNEQFF. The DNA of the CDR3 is TGTGCCTGGAGTTCCGGGACTGTCTACAATGAGCAGTTCTTC.

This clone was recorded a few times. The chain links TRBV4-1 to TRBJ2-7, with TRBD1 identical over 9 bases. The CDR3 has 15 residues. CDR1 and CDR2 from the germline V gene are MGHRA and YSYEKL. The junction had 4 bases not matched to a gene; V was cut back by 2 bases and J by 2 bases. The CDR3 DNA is TGCGCCAGCAGCCAACCCCGACAGGGGGCCTACGAGCAGTACTTC. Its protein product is CASSQPRQGAYEQYF.

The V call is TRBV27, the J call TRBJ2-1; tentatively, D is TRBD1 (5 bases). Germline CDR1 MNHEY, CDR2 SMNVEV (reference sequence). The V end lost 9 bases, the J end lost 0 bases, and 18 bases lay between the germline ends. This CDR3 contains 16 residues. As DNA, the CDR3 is TGTGCCAGTTCCTCTAGGGGCCGGAGCTCCTACAATGAGCAGTTCTTC. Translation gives CASSSRGRSSYNEQFF.

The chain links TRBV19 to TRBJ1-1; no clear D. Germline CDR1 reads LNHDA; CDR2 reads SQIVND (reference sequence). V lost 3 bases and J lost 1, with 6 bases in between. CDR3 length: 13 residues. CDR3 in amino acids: CASSIVQNTEAFF. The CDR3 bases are TGTGCCAGTAGTATCGTACAGAACACTGAAGCTTTCTTT.

The CDR3 DNA follows: TGTGCCAGCTCCTTGGATTTTCGACAGAGCCAAAACATTCAGTACTTC. Translated: CASSLDFRQSQNIQYF. This sequence joins TRBV18 and TRBJ2-4; D might be TRBD1 (5 bases). The CDR3 has 16 residues. Trimming removed 6 bases from V and 5 bases from J, with 20 bases in between. The V gene's germline CDR1 is KGHSH and CDR2 LQKENI.

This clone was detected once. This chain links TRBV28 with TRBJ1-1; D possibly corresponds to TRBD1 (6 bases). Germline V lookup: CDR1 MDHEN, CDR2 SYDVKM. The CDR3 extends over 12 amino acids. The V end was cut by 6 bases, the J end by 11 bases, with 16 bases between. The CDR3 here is CASRPTRGRAFF. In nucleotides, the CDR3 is TGTGCCAGCAGACCTACCAGGGGACGGGCTTTCTTT. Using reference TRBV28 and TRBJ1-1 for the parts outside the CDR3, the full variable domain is DVKVTQSSRYLVKRTGEKVFLECVQDMDHENMFWYRQDPGLGLRLIYFSYDVKMKEKGDIPEGYSVSREKKERFSLILESASTNQTSMYLCASRPTRGRAFFGQGTRLTVV.

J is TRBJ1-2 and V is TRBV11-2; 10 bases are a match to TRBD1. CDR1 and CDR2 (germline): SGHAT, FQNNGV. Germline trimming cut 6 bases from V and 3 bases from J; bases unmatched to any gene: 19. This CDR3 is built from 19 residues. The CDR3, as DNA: TGTGCCAGCAGGCCCATCAGACGGGACAGGGGTGTAAGTCACTATGGCTACACCTTC. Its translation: CASRPIRRDRGVSHYGYTF. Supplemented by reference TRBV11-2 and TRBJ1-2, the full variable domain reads EAGVAQSPRYKIIEKRQSVAFWCNPISGHATLYWYQQILGQGPKLLIQFQNNGVVDDSQLPKDRFSAERLKGVDSTLKIQPAKLEDSAVYLCASRPIRRDRGVSHYGYTFGSGTRLTVV.

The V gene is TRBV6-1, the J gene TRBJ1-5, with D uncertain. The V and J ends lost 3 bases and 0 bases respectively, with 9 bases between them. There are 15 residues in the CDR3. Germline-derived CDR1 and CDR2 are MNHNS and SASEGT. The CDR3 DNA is TGTGCCAGCAGTGATGGACTGTATAGCAATCAGCCCCAGCATTTT. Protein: CASSDGLYSNQPQHF.

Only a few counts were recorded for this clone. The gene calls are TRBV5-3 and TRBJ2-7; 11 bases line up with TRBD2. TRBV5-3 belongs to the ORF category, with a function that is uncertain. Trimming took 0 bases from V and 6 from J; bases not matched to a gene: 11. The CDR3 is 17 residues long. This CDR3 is CARSLVGIRLAGGEQYV. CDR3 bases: TGTGCCAGAAGCTTGGTGGGAATTCGGCTAGCGGGAGGCGAGCAGTACGTC.

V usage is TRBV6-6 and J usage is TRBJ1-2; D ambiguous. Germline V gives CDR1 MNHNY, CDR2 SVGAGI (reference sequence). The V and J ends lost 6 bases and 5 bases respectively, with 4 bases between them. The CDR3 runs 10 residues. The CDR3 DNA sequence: TGTGCCAGCAGCAATTATGGCTACACCTTC. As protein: CASSNYGYTF.

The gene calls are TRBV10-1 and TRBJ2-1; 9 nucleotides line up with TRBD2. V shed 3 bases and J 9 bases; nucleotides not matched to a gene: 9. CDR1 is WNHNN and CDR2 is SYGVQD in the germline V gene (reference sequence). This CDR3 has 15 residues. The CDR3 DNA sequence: TGCGCCAGCAGTGATTTCGATAGCGGGAGTCGTGAGCAGTTCTTC. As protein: CASSDFDSGSREQFF.

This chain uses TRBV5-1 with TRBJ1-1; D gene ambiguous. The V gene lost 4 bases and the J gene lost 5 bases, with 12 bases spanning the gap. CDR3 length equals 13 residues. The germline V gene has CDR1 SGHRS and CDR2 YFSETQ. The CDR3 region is CASSPRGMTEAFF. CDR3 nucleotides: TGCGCCAGCAGCCCTCGGGGAATGACTGAAGCTTTCTTT.

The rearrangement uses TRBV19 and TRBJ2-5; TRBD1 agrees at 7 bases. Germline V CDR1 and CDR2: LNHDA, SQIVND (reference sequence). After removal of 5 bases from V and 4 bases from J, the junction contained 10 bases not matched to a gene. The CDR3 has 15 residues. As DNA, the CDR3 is TGTGCCAGTAGTGTCAGACAGGGTGGGGTAGAGACCCAGTACTTC. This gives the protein CASSVRQGGVETQYF.

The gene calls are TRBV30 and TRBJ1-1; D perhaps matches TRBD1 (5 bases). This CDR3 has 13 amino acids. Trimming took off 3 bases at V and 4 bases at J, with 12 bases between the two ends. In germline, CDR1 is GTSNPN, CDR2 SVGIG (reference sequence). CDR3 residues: CAWSPGGTTEAFF. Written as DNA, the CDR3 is TGTGCCTGGAGCCCCGGCGGGACCACTGAAGCTTTCTTT.

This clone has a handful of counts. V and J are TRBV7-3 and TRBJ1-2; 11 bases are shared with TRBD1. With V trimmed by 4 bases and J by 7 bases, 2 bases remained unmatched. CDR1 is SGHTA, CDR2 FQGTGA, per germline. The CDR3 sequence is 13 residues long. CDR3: CASSSGQGAGYTF. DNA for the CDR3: TGTGCCAGCAGCTCTGGACAGGGGGCTGGCTACACCTTC. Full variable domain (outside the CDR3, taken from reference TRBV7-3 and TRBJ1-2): GAGVSQTPSNKVTEKGKYVELRCDPISGHTALYWYRQSLGQGPEFLIYFQGTGAADDSGLPNDRFFAVRPEGSVSTLKIQRTERGDSAVYLCASSSGQGAGYTFGSGTRLTVV.

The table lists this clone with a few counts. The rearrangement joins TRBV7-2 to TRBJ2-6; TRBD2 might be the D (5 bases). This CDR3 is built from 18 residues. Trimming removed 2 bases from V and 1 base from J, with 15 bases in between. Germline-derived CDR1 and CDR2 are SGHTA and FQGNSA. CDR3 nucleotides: TGTGCCAGCAGCTTACTCGGGGAATGGTTGTCTGGGGCCAACGTCCTGACTTTC. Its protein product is CASSLLGEWLSGANVLTF.

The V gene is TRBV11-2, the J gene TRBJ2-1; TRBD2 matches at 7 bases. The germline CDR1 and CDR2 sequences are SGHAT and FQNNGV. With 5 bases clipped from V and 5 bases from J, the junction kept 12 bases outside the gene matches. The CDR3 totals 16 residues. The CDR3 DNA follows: TGTGCCAGCAGCAATAGTCGGCAGGGAGGGAACAATGAGCAGTTCTTC. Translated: CASSNSRQGGNNEQFF.

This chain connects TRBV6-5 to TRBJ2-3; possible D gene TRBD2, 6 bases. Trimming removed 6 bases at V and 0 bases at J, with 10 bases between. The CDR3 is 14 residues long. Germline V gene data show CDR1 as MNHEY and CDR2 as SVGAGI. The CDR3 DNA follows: TGTGCCAGCAGCGATAGCGGTAGCACAGATACGCAGTATTTT. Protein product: CASSDSGSTDTQYF.

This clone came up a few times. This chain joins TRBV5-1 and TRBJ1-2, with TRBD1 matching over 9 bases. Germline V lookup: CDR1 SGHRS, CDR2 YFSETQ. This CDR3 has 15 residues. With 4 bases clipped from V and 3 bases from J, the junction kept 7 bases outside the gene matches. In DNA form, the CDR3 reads TGCGCCAGCAGCACTGACAGGGGGGTCGACTATGGCTACACCTTC. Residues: CASSTDRGVDYGYTF.

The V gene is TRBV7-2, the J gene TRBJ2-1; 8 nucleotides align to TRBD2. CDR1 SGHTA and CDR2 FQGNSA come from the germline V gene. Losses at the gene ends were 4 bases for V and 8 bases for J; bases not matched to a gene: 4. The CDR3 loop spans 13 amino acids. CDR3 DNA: TGTGCCAGCAGCTCGGGAGGGAGTGATGAGCAGTTCTTC. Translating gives CASSSGGSDEQFF.

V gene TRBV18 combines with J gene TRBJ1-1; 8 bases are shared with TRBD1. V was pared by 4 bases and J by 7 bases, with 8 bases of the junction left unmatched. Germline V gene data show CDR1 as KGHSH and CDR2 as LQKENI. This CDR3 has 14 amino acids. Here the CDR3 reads CASSLTGQGIEAFF. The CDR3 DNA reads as TGTGCCAGCTCACTAACCGGACAGGGAATTGAAGCTTTCTTT. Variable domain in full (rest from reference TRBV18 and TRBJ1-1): NAGVMQNPRHLVRRRGQEARLRCSPMKGHSHVYWYRQLPEEGLKFMVYLQKENIIDESGMPKERFSAEFPKEGPSILRIQQVVRGDSAAYFCASSLTGQGIEAFFGQGTRLTVV.

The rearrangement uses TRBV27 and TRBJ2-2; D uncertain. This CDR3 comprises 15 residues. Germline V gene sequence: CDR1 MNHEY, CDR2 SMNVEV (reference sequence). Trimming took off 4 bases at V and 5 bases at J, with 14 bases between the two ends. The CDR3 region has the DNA TGTGCCAGCAGTTGGGTCGGCGGTTATACCGGGGAGCTGTTTTTT. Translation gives CASSWVGGYTGELFF.

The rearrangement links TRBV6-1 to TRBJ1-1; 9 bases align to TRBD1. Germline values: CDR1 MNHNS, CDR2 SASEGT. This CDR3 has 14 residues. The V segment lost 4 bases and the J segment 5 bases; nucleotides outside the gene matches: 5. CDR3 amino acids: CASSVGQGRTEAFF. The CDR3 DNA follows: TGTGCCAGCAGTGTCGGACAGGGGAGGACTGAAGCTTTCTTT.

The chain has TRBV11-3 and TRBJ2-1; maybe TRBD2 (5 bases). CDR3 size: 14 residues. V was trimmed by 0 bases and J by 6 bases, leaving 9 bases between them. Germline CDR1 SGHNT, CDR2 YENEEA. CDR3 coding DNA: TGTGCCAGCAGCTTAGATGGACTCTCCAATGAGCAGTTCTTC. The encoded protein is CASSLDGLSNEQFF.

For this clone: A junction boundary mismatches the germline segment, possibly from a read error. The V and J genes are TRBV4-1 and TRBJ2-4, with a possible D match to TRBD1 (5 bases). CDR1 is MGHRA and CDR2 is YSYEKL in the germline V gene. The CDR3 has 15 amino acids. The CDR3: CASSRGEQSKNSQYF. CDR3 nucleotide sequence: TGCGCCAGCAGCAGGGGTGAGCAGTCCAAAAACAGTCAGTACTTC.

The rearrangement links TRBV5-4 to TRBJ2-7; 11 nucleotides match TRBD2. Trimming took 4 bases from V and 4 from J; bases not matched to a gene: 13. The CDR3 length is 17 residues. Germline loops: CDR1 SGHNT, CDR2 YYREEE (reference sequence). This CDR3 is CASSRKGSGGGPYEQYF. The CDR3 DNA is TGTGCCAGCAGCAGGAAGGGTAGCGGGGGGGGACCATACGAGCAGTACTTC. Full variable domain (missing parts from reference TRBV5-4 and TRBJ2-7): ETGVTQSPTHLIKTRGQQVTLRCSSQSGHNTVSWYQQALGQGPQFIFQYYREEENGRGNFPPRFSGLQFPNYSSELNVNALELDDSALYLCASSRKGSGGGPYEQYFGPGTRLTVT.

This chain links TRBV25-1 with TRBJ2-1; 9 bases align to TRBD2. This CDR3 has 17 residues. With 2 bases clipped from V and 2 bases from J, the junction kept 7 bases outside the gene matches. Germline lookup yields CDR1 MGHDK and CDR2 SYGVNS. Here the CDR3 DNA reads TGTGCCAGCAGTGAAGATGAAAGCGGGAGGCCCTACAATGAGCAGTTCTTC. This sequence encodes CASSEDESGRPYNEQFF. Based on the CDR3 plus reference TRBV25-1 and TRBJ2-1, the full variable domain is EADIYQTPRYLVIGTGKKITLECSQTMGHDKMYWYQQDPGMELHLIHYSYGVNSTEKGDLSSESTVSRIRTEHFPLTLESARPSHTSQYLCASSEDESGRPYNEQFFGPGTRLTVL.